This T cell receptor (beta chain) was recovered during a study of blood T cells in healthy people across ages. Trimming cost V 1 base and J 4 bases, with 10 bases left between them. The CDR3 has 15 residues. CDR1 and CDR2 (germline): SGHDN, FVKESK. Those donating, healthy Caucasian individuals from Russia, were aged about 6 to 100. The use of a sample-barcoded 5' primer and a J-beta primer mix characterized a second PCR of roughly 6 to 11 cycles. Each cDNA molecule was tagged by a template-switch adaptor with 12 random nucleotides. TCRdb passed the 5' RACE reads through MiXCR, listing each CDR3 protein once. In the table there are fewer than 650,000 distinct CDR3 sequences, roughly a quarter of which are singletons. In addition, the sample was reused for a study of T cells of mothers and their children. According to that study: With unrelated pairs as the comparison, related mother-child pairs had a slightly higher overlap that was not significant.

This receptor was obtained from a boy aged 2 to 9 in good health. The material sequenced was blood. The chain is built from TRBV14 and TRBJ1-4, with D hard to call. The CDR3 reads CASSQVLSLNEKLFF. The CDR3 bases are TGTGCCAGCAGCCAAGTTCTCAGCCTTAATGAAAAACTGTTTTTT.